This T cell receptor (beta chain) is from a study of blood T cell repertoires in COVID-19. Study background: Italy, Spain and the United States were the sources of the convalescent and acute COVID-19 samples. The cDNA or gDNA used as material had been derived from T cells, B-cell-depleted T cells, or PBMCs.

Clones were read by immunoSEQ multiplex PCR, and TCRdb kept only the in-frame ones, dropping some. The repertoire holds more than 110,000 clones, with roughly four fifths as singletons. V was trimmed by 4 bases and J by 4 bases, leaving 17 bases between them. The CDR3 loop spans 15 amino acids. Germline lookup yields CDR1 SGHRS and CDR2 YFSETQ. The genes are TRBV5-1 and TRBJ1-1; D might be TRBD1 (6 bases). The clonotype was recovered from a human donor in a cohort sampled during active COVID-19. The material sequenced was peripheral blood. The CDR3 loop is CASSPSGQRGTEAFF. The CDR3, as DNA: TGCGCCAGCAGCCCGAGCGGACAGAGAGGCACTGAAGCTTTCTTT.